The source of this T cell receptor beta chain is a study of T-cell reconstitution after alpha-beta-depleted transplantation in children. As it was prepared, the TCRbeta library received unique molecular identifiers. From the PCR reads, TCRdb called clonotypes with MiXCR, one entry per CDR3 protein. In the table there are some 390,000 distinct CDR3 sequences, over 20% of which are singletons. Germline V lookup: CDR1 LGHNA, CDR2 YSLEER. Trimming removed 2 bases from V and 7 bases from J, with 15 bases in between. CDR3 size: 15 residues. This clonotype was detected a few times. The V call is TRBV4-3, the J call TRBJ2-1; the D gene could be TRBD1 or TRBD2 (5 bases each). This TCR derives from a human donor who donated a stem cell graft to a child with acute myeloid leukemia. This material consisted of PBMCs from the stem cell graft donor, taken from the stem cell graft. This CDR3 reads CASSQPGAVLNEQFF. DNA for the CDR3: TGCGCCAGCAGCCAACCCGGGGCGGTCTTAAATGAGCAGTTCTTC.